The 28 T cell receptor beta chains in this list originate from one sample, sequenced in a study of shared clonotypes between healthy human individuals. Sequencing used immunoSEQ multiplex PCR; TCRdb keeps in-frame clones, though not all of them. Here the sample spans about 580,000 clones, 95% to 98% being singletons. Naive CD8 cells were CD45RO-negative, positively selected for CCR7, excluding terminally differentiated effector memory CD45RA+ cells. Sequencing input: naive CD8+ T cells sorted from blood. The source is a man between 25 and 39 years old in good health.

The chain links TRBV5-4 to TRBJ2-3, with 11 bases that match TRBD2. V was clipped by 2 bases and J by 8 bases; unmatched bases: 7. Looked up from germline, CDR1 is SGHNT and CDR2 is YYREEE (reference sequence). This CDR3 is 15 amino acids long. CDR3 nucleotide sequence: TGTGCCAGCAGCTTTGCTAGCGGGAGGATGGGTACGCAGTATTTT. This sequence encodes CASSFASGRMGTQYF. Filled out from reference TRBV5-4 and TRBJ2-3, the complete variable domain reads ETGVTQSPTHLIKTRGQQVTLRCSSQSGHNTVSWYQQALGQGPQFIFQYYREEENGRGNFPPRFSGLQFPNYSSELNVNALELDDSALYLCASSFASGRMGTQYFGPGTRLTVL.

V is TRBV14 and J is TRBJ2-4; TRBD2 matches 14 bases. V lost 1 base and J lost 0; bases outside the gene matches: 11. Germline CDR1 SGHDN, CDR2 FVKESK. The CDR3 is 21 residues long. The CDR3, as DNA: TGTGCCAGCAGCCAAGTGTCGTTGACTAGCGGGAGGGCCGGAGCCAAAAACATTCAGTACTTC. Translating it yields CASSQVSLTSGRAGAKNIQYF. Full variable domain (rest looked up from reference TRBV14 and TRBJ2-4): EAGVTQFPSHSVIEKGQTVTLRCDPISGHDNLYWYRRVMGKEIKFLLHFVKESKQDESGMPNNRFLAERTGGTYSTLKVQPAELEDSGVYFCASSQVSLTSGRAGAKNIQYFGAGTRLSVL.

The chain joins TRBV11-2 to TRBJ2-1, with D hard to call. CDR3 length: 14 amino acids. Germline CDR1 reads SGHAT; CDR2 reads FQNNGV. V dropped 4 bases and J dropped 2 bases, with 9 bases sitting between them. In DNA, the CDR3 is TGTGCCAGCAGCTGGGCGGATCCCTACAATGAGCAGTTCTTC. Its protein is CASSWADPYNEQFF.

This sequence joins TRBV6-1 and TRBJ2-3, with D perhaps TRBD2 (5 bases). Germline V gene lookup returns CDR1 MNHNS and CDR2 SASEGT. This CDR3 is built from 15 residues. V gave up 2 bases and J gave up 11 bases, with 20 bases separating them. The CDR3 DNA reads TGTGCCAGCAGTGAAAACCTACCGCAACGTGAGGGGCAGTATTTT. This translates into CASSENLPQREGQYF.

The chain employs TRBV18 and TRBJ2-1, with a weak D call TRBD2 (6 bases). Trimming removed 2 bases from V and 3 bases from J, with 14 bases in between. This CDR3 region has 16 residues. Germline-derived CDR1 and CDR2 are KGHSH and LQKENI. DNA of the CDR3: TGTGCCAGCTCACCATTCAACGGGAGAGGCTACAATGAGCAGTTCTTC. This gives the protein CASSPFNGRGYNEQFF. Together with reference TRBV18 and TRBJ2-1, the CDR3 gives the full variable domain: NAGVMQNPRHLVRRRGQEARLRCSPMKGHSHVYWYRQLPEEGLKFMVYLQKENIIDESGMPKERFSAEFPKEGPSILRIQQVVRGDSAAYFCASSPFNGRGYNEQFFGPGTRLTVL.

The V gene is TRBV6-4, the J gene TRBJ2-3, with D maybe TRBD2 (5 bases). The germline gives CDR1 MRHNA, CDR2 SNTAGT. Trimming stripped 3 bases from V and 2 bases from J, with 9 bases between. The CDR3 spans 14 residues. CDR3 DNA: TGTGCCAGCAGTGATCGGGGAAACACAGATACGCAGTATTTT. This sequence encodes CASSDRGNTDTQYF.

This clone has more than one count but fewer than ten. At the DNA level, this CDR3 is encoded by other sequences in the same sample as well. The CDR3 bases are TGTGCCATCAGTGAGCCCGGGCAGGGGAACGAGCAGTACTTC. Protein sequence: CAISEPGQGNEQYF. The chain has TRBV10-3 and TRBJ2-7; TRBD1 is a possible D gene (6 bases). CDR1 ENHRY and CDR2 SYGVKD come from the germline V gene. V shed 2 bases and J shed 5 bases, with 13 bases lying between them. CDR3 length equals 14 residues.

The CDR3 loop is CASSMSGQLNTGELFF. The CDR3 region has the DNA TGTGCCAGCAGCATGTCCGGCCAGCTGAACACCGGGGAGCTGTTTTTT. V is TRBV5-4 and J is TRBJ2-2; D is ambiguous. From germline, CDR1 is SGHNT and CDR2 YYREEE (reference sequence). This CDR3 is built from 16 residues. V was trimmed by 4 bases and J by 1 base, leaving 14 bases between them.

V usage is TRBV2 and J usage is TRBJ2-3; no clear D gene. Trimming took off 2 bases at V and 2 bases at J, with 14 bases between the two ends. Germline V CDR1 and CDR2: SNHLY, FYNNEI. This CDR3 is 16 amino acids long. CDR3: CASSELGGPNTDTQYF. CDR3 DNA: TGTGCCAGCAGTGAACTTGGCGGACCCAACACAGATACGCAGTATTTT.

The chain links TRBV15 to TRBJ1-1; possibly TRBD1 for D (5 bases). The germline V gene encodes CDR1 LNHNV and CDR2 YYDKDF (reference sequence). There are 17 residues in the CDR3. V was pared by 4 bases and J by 0 bases, with 18 bases between. The CDR3 protein is CATSTRGFTYMNTEAFF. CDR3 DNA sequence: TGTGCCACCAGCACTCGGGGCTTCACCTACATGAACACTGAAGCTTTCTTT.

The chain links TRBV7-9 to TRBJ2-7; D gene uncertain. Germline V gene data show CDR1 as SEHNR and CDR2 as FQNEAQ (reference sequence). Between the trimmed V and J ends, which lost 5 bases and 4 bases, there was a span of 18 bases. This CDR3 contains 15 residues. CDR3 loop: CASSPLGKLLYEQYF. The CDR3 region has the DNA TGTGCCAGCAGCCCCCTGGGGAAGTTGCTTTACGAGCAGTACTTC.

The V and J genes are TRBV9 and TRBJ2-2; TRBD1 matches 8 bases. V was clipped by 4 bases and J by 4 bases; unmatched bases: 6. This CDR3 is built from 15 residues. Germline lookup yields CDR1 SGDLS and CDR2 YYNGEE. The CDR3 spells CASSTGGTATGELFF. As DNA, the CDR3 is TGTGCCAGCAGCACAGGGGGTACGGCCACCGGGGAGCTGTTTTTT.

The chain combines TRBV13 with TRBJ2-7; 8 nucleotides match TRBD2. Trimming at V came to 5 bases and at J to 6 bases, leaving 6 bases not matched to a gene. This CDR3 spans 13 amino acids. Germline CDR1 PRHDT, CDR2 FYEKMQ (reference sequence). The CDR3 is CASSAGGGREQYF. For the CDR3, the DNA is TGTGCCAGCAGCGCCGGGGGGGGGCGCGAGCAGTACTTC.

This clone appeared a single time. The V and J genes are TRBV7-3 and TRBJ2-3, with D unresolved. The length of the CDR3 is 13 residues. Germline V gene sequence: CDR1 SGHTA, CDR2 FQGTGA. The V and J ends lost 4 bases and 2 bases respectively, with 7 bases between them. CDR3 protein: CASSSLHTDTQYF. The DNA of the CDR3 is TGTGCCAGCAGCTCGCTCCACACAGATACGCAGTATTTT.

The chain combines TRBV11-2 with TRBJ1-2; D not certain. The V gene's germline CDR1 is SGHAT and CDR2 FQNNGV. This CDR3 has 14 amino acids. V gave up 5 bases and J gave up 4 bases, with 14 bases separating them. The CDR3: CASSGGLEGYGYTF. CDR3 coding DNA: TGTGCCAGCAGCGGTGGACTCGAAGGCTATGGCTACACCTTC.

J is TRBJ2-1 and V is TRBV11-3; 9 positions agree with TRBD1. The CDR3 consists of 16 residues. V lost 0 bases to trimming and J lost 7 bases; unmatched junction nucleotides: 7. The germline gives CDR1 SGHNT, CDR2 YENEEA. The CDR3: CASSLEGTGIGNEQFF. CDR3 DNA: TGTGCCAGCAGCTTAGAGGGGACAGGGATAGGGAATGAGCAGTTCTTC.

A remark on this clone: Other nucleotide sequences from this sample produce the same CDR3. J is TRBJ1-1 and V is TRBV29-1; D gene unclear. The germline gives CDR1 SQVTM, CDR2 ANQGSEA. The CDR3 contains 11 residues. The V end lost 6 bases, the J end lost 0 bases, and 5 bases lay between the germline ends. CDR3 amino acids: CSVVLNTEAFF. The CDR3 DNA is TGCAGCGTGGTTCTGAACACTGAAGCTTTCTTT.

The chain couples TRBV19 to TRBJ2-7; possible D gene TRBD1, 6 bases. The germline gives CDR1 LNHDA, CDR2 SQIVND (reference sequence). V lost 4 bases and J 3 bases, leaving 10 bases between the germline ends. The CDR3 loop spans 13 amino acids. The chain's CDR3 is CASSTGVFYEQYF. CDR3 DNA: TGTGCCAGTAGTACAGGGGTTTTCTACGAGCAGTACTTC.

The J gene is TRBJ2-1, the V gene TRBV11-2; 11 bases are shared with TRBD2. The CDR3 has 15 residues. The germline CDR1 and CDR2 sequences are SGHAT and FQNNGV. V lost 5 bases to trimming and J lost 4 bases; unmatched junction nucleotides: 4. The CDR3 loop reads CASSRTSGQYNEQFF. In DNA, the CDR3 is TGTGCCAGCAGCCGGACTAGCGGGCAGTACAATGAGCAGTTCTTC. The whole variable domain, remainder taken from reference TRBV11-2 and TRBJ2-1, is EAGVAQSPRYKIIEKRQSVAFWCNPISGHATLYWYQQILGQGPKLLIQFQNNGVVDDSQLPKDRFSAERLKGVDSTLKIQPAKLEDSAVYLCASSRTSGQYNEQFFGPGTRLTVL.

This clone has a single count. CDR3 sequence reads: CASSPRWGEQFF. CDR3 in DNA: TGTGCCAGCAGTCCAAGGTGGGGTGAGCAGTTCTTC. The rearrangement joins TRBV2 to TRBJ2-1; D uncertain. Trimming stripped 5 bases from V and 9 bases from J, with 11 bases between. The CDR3 runs to 12 residues. Germline V CDR1 and CDR2: SNHLY, FYNNEI.

The V and J genes are TRBV27 and TRBJ2-3, with D uncertain. The V gene lost 10 bases and the J gene lost 6 bases, with 11 bases spanning the gap. Germline-derived CDR1 and CDR2 are MNHEY and SMNVEV (reference sequence). The CDR3 length is 11 residues. The CDR3 region has the DNA TGTGCCACCTTAGGTAGTGATACGCAGTATTTT. Translated: CATLGSDTQYF.

This chain links TRBV19 with TRBJ2-3; unclear D gene. CDR1 LNHDA and CDR2 SQIVND come from the germline V gene (reference sequence). This CDR3 has 15 amino acids. The germline V and J ends were trimmed by 5 bases and 0 bases, with 12 bases remaining between them. DNA of the CDR3: TGTGCCAGTAGTCCCTCCTTGGCTAGCACAGATACGCAGTATTTT. This gives the protein CASSPSLASTDTQYF.

The chain recombines TRBV14 with TRBJ1-2, with 8 bases fitting TRBD1. Germline CDR1 and CDR2: SGHDN and FVKESK. The junction had 3 bases not matched to a gene; V was cut back by 2 bases and J by 7 bases. The CDR3 spans 13 residues. The CDR3 protein is CASSQQGAGGYTF. The CDR3 nucleotides are TGTGCCAGCAGCCAACAGGGGGCCGGTGGCTACACCTTC.

CDR3 in amino acids: CASSEGGDYSSYNEQFF. The CDR3 DNA sequence: TGTGCCAGCAGTGAAGGAGGAGACTATAGCTCCTACAATGAGCAGTTCTTC. This sequence joins TRBV6-1 and TRBJ2-1; D may be TRBD2 (5 bases). Germline CDR1 reads MNHNS; CDR2 reads SASEGT. Trimming took 1 base from V and 0 from J, leaving 13 bases between them. The CDR3 contains 17 residues.

This chain joins TRBV7-6 and TRBJ2-7; possible D gene TRBD2, 6 bases. This CDR3 region has 14 residues. From germline, CDR1 is SGHVS and CDR2 FNYEAQ. V lost 4 bases, J lost 1 base, and 11 bases lay in between. The CDR3 sequence: CASSSLAASYEQYF. DNA for the CDR3: TGTGCCAGCAGCTCCTTAGCGGCTTCCTACGAGCAGTACTTC.

The chain combines TRBV15 with TRBJ2-7; D not resolved. The CDR3 has 13 amino acids. Trimming pared 4 bases from V and 2 bases from J, leaving 9 bases between. Germline V gene sequence: CDR1 LNHNV, CDR2 YYDKDF (reference sequence). CDR3 residues: CATSTSGAYEQYF. The CDR3 DNA reads as TGTGCCACCAGCACCTCCGGAGCCTACGAGCAGTACTTC.

This clone appeared once. The chain has TRBV5-1 and TRBJ2-1; maybe TRBD2 (5 bases). Germline lookup yields CDR1 SGHRS and CDR2 YFSETQ. The CDR3 length is 15 residues. Trimming took off 4 bases at V and 8 bases at J, with 19 bases between the two ends. The CDR3 sequence: CASSGEGVPGDEQFF. The DNA for the CDR3 is TGCGCCAGCAGCGGAGAGGGTGTCCCGGGCGATGAGCAGTTCTTC. The entire variable domain, with the rest obtained from reference TRBV5-1 and TRBJ2-1, is as follows: KAGVTQTPRYLIKTRGQQVTLSCSPISGHRSVSWYQQTPGQGLQFLFEYFSETQRNKGNFPGRFSGRQFSNSRSEMNVSTLELGDSALYLCASSGEGVPGDEQFFGPGTRLTVL.

This chain connects TRBV28 to TRBJ2-1; 16 bases align to TRBD2. This CDR3 is built from 18 residues. Looked up from germline, CDR1 is MDHEN and CDR2 is SYDVKM. V gave up 7 bases and J gave up 3 bases; unmatched junction bases: 9. The CDR3, as DNA: TGTGCCAGCACCCCCGGGACTAGCGGGAGGGTCCTCTACAATGAGCAGTTCTTC. Amino acid sequence: CASTPGTSGRVLYNEQFF.